This T cell receptor (beta chain) was identified in a study of blood T cell repertoires in COVID-19. The wider study: COVID-19 samples, acute and convalescent, were from the United States, Italy and Spain. T cells, B-cell-depleted T cells, or PBMCs supplied cDNA or gDNA.

This CDR3 region has 17 residues. CDR1 and CDR2 (germline): SGHVS, FQNEAQ. V was pared by 5 bases and J by 1 base, with 20 bases between. Sequencing was performed with immunoSEQ multiplex PCR; in TCRdb, only in-frame clones are kept and a portion is missing. The sample carries about 200,000 clones, around four fifths recorded once. The sequence came from a woman aged 50 to 60 with active or convalescent COVID-19. Material: peripheral blood. V gene TRBV7-8 combines with J gene TRBJ1-1, with D possibly matching TRBD1 (6 bases). In DNA, the CDR3 is TGTGCCAGCAGCCCGCACAGGGTCAAAGGTGGGAACACTGAAGCTTTCTTT. This codes for CASSPHRVKGGNTEAFF.